This TCR beta chain was sequenced for a study of human T cells and chemical hapten exposure. The wider study: Each patch test put 0.01% DPC on the upper back, and results were read at 6 days.

Notes on the study in general: PT1 expanded TCR counts and patch test score were linked, and their correlation was positive.

About this clonotype: Its antigen is unknown.

TCRdb processed the RACE reads anew with MiXCR; each CDR3 protein has one entry. Of 380,000 or so distinct CDR3 sequences detected, approximately 5.1% appear once; the ten largest clones hold around 2%. Germline CDR1 is KGHSH and CDR2 is LQKENI. The CDR3 runs 14 residues. The junction had 5 bases not matched to a gene; V was cut back by 8 bases and J by 3 bases. Specified time point: patch test 1, 2 weeks after DPC sensitization. Sample treatment: therapeutic diphenylcyclopropenone sensitization with weekly scalp DPC. The sequence was obtained from a woman in her 50s with alopecia areata. Some clones in this sample may be carry-over from other donors' samples. The rearrangement joins TRBV18 to TRBJ2-1; 9 nucleotides align to TRBD2. The material was whole blood, obtained in connection with sensitization to the hapten diphenylcyclopropenone (DPC). CDR3 in amino acids: CASLGGGGYNEQFF. In DNA, the CDR3 is TGTGCCAGCCTCGGCGGGGGGGGCTACAATGAGCAGTTCTTC.